The T cell receptor (beta chain) under discussion was sequenced for a study of cytomegalovirus exposure and HLA in healthy donors. The PCR contained 60 Vbeta and 13 Jbeta primers. Assay: immunoSEQ multiplex PCR; the TCRdb copy retains only in-frame clones and omits some. The sample has about 130,000 clones, roughly 77% seen once. The clonotype comes from a woman aged 30 to 39 in good health and CMV-seronegative. The sequenced sample was PBMCs.

CDR3 sequence reads: CASSQDPWYRNYGYTF. The CDR3 nucleotides read TGTGCCAGCAGCCAAGATCCGTGGTACAGAAACTATGGCTACACCTTC. The V call is TRBV14, the J call TRBJ1-2; D gene ambiguous. There are 16 residues in the CDR3. Trimming left V 0 bases short and J 2 bases short, with 13 bases between. Germline CDR1 reads SGHDN; CDR2 reads FVKESK.